The T cell receptor (beta chain) under discussion was sequenced for a study of blood T cell repertoires in COVID-19. Overall study context: Samples of COVID-19 (acute and convalescent) were obtained from the United States, Italy and Spain. PBMCs, B-cell-depleted T cells, or T cells were the source of the cDNA or gDNA that made up the material.

This CDR3 is 15 amino acids long. Germline lookup yields CDR1 DFQATT and CDR2 SNEGSKA (reference sequence). The V end was cut by 3 bases, the J end by 2 bases, with 14 bases between. As originally analysed: By means of reference gene primer amplification, nucleated cell counts were estimated. TCRdb's copy holds only in-frame clones and misses some; the assay was immunoSEQ multiplex PCR. The V and J calls and clone size come from that table; D and trimming were worked out from the DNA. The data hold about 310,000 clones, with around 87% observed a single time. The chain couples TRBV20-1 to TRBJ1-5; maybe TRBD1 (5 bases). The origin of this receptor is a woman in her fifties or sixties who had recovered from COVID-19. Material: peripheral blood. In DNA, the CDR3 is TGCAGTGCTAGTAACGGGGGGATAGGCAATCAGCCCCAGCATTTT. Translating gives CSASNGGIGNQPQHF.